These T cell receptor beta chains were read from a single sample in a study of blood T cell repertoires in COVID-19. Method: immunoSEQ multiplex PCR; TCRdb's copy keeps in-frame clones and lacks some. The sample includes fewer than 450,000 clones, 90% of them seen just once. Sequencing input: PBMCs or T cells enriched from blood (not recorded which). These receptor sequences come from a man aged 18 to 29 who had recovered from COVID-19. Both conserved end residues are part of each CDR3. A D gene is named only where the DNA matches it firmly. A row's size may be missing; if present it is once, few, many or a size class.

TRBV7-2	TRBJ1-1	once	TRBD1	16	CASSSQGGTGGTEAFF	TGTGCCAGCAGCTCCCAGGGGGGGACAGGGGGTACTGAAGCTTTCTTT
TRBV19	TRBJ1-4	NA	TRBD1	14	CASSVTGGGEKLFF	TGTGCCAGTAGTGTGACAGGGGGCGGTGAAAAACTGTTTTTT
TRBV4-1	TRBJ1-2	NA	TRBD1	15	CASSQEDRGWLGYTF	TGCGCCAGCAGCCAAGAGGACAGGGGTTGGCTAGGCTACACCTTC
TRBV28	TRBJ1-2	NA	NA	14	CASSFNGPTYGYTF	TGTGCCAGCAGTTTTAATGGGCCAACCTATGGCTACACCTTC
TRBV10-2	TRBJ2-1	NA	NA	14	CASSESLGGDEQFF	TGCGCCAGCAGTGAGTCGTTGGGCGGGGATGAGCAGTTCTTC
TRBV11-2	TRBJ1-2	NA	NA	11	CASSSGNGYTF	TGTGCCAGCAGCTCAGGGAATGGCTACACCTTC
TRBV19	TRBJ1-3	NA	TRBD1	16	CASSPGQGAGGNTIYF	TGTGCCAGTAGTCCCGGACAGGGGGCTGGTGGAAACACCATATATTTT
TRBV2	TRBJ2-2	NA	NA	14	CASSVRSTPGELFF	TGTGCCAGCAGTGTGCGATCCACCCCCGGGGAGCTGTTTTTT
TRBV6-1	TRBJ2-7	NA	NA	14	CASSDGAGSYEQYF	TGTGCCAGCAGTGATGGAGCGGGCTCCTACGAGCAGTACTTC
TRBV11-2	TRBJ2-7	once	NA	15	CASSLPPQGEYEQYF	TGTGCCAGCAGCTTACCCCCCCAGGGTGAATACGAGCAGTACTTC
TRBV7-6	TRBJ1-6	NA	TRBD1	15	CASSSGTGGNSPLHF	TGTGCCAGCAGCTCAGGGACAGGAGGTAATTCACCCCTCCACTTT
TRBV14	TRBJ2-1	NA	TRBD2	13	CASSGGGSGEQFF	TGTGCCAGCAGCGGCGGGGGGAGCGGTGAGCAGTTCTTC
TRBV28	TRBJ1-5	NA	TRBD1	16	CASSLSGQGSGQPQHF	TGTGCCAGCAGTTTAAGTGGACAGGGGTCCGGTCAGCCCCAGCATTTT
TRBV18	TRBJ2-1	once	NA	15	CASSPEGTYYNEQFF	TGTGCCAGCTCACCGGAGGGAACTTACTACAATGAGCAGTTCTTC
TRBV6-5	TRBJ2-7	NA	NA	14	CAAKAASIPYEQYF	TGTGCAGCGAAGGCGGCTAGTATCCCCTACGAGCAGTACTTC
TRBV3-1/TRBV3-2	TRBJ1-3	NA	NA	13	CASSQGVRDTIYF	TGTGCCAGCAGCCAAGGCGTTCGGGACACCATATATTTT
TRBV4-1	TRBJ1-5	NA	NA	15	CASSHLREAGQPQHF	TGCGCCAGCAGCCACCTCAGGGAAGCGGGTCAGCCCCAGCATTTT
TRBV19	TRBJ1-5	once	TRBD1	14	CASSAWTGVQPQHF	TGTGCCAGTAGTGCCTGGACAGGGGTCCAGCCCCAGCATTTT
TRBV9	TRBJ2-1	NA	NA	15	CASSVGRGSYNEQFF	TGTGCCAGCAGCGTAGGTCGGGGCTCCTACAATGAGCAGTTCTTC
TRBV28	TRBJ2-7	NA	TRBD2	14	CASNPLADASEQYF	TGTGCCAGCAACCCTCTAGCGGACGCGTCCGAGCAGTACTTC
TRBV4-1	TRBJ2-7	NA	TRBD2	16	CASSQDTSGVSYEQYF	TGCGCCAGCAGCCAAGATACTAGCGGGGTCTCCTACGAGCAGTACTTC
TRBV9	TRBJ2-6	NA	TRBD2	18	CASSVGLAGVSGANVLTF	TGTGCCAGCAGCGTAGGACTAGCGGGCGTCTCTGGGGCCAACGTCCTGACTTTC
TRBV19	TRBJ1-1	NA	NA	15	CASSTPETGNTEAFF	TGTGCCAGTTCAACACCCGAGACAGGGAACACTGAAGCTTTCTTT
TRBV7-8	TRBJ1-1	NA	TRBD1	16	CASSMGSGRGVTEAFF	TGTGCCAGCAGCATGGGGTCGGGCAGGGGGGTAACTGAAGCTTTCTTT
TRBV3-1/TRBV3-2	TRBJ1-4	NA	NA	15	CASSQDLQGSEKLFF	TGTGCCAGCAGCCAAGATCTTCAGGGTTCTGAAAAACTGTTTTTT
TRBV10-3	TRBJ1-2	NA	TRBD1	16	CAISDWSGQATYGYTF	TGTGCCATCAGTGATTGGTCGGGACAGGCGACCTATGGCTACACCTTC
TRBV3-1/TRBV3-2	TRBJ1-4	NA	NA	14	CASSPAGANEKLFF	TGTGCCAGCAGCCCCGCGGGGGCTAATGAAAAACTGTTTTTT
TRBV4-1	TRBJ1-1	NA	NA	15	CASSQTTTLNTEAFF	TGCGCCAGCAGCCAAACGACAACCCTGAACACTGAAGCTTTCTTT
TRBV5-5	TRBJ1-1	NA	TRBD1	13	CASSVDRDTEAFF	TGTGCCAGCAGCGTGGACAGGGACACTGAAGCTTTCTTT
TRBV29-1	TRBJ2-5	NA	TRBD1	14	CSGCGTGGRETQYF	TGCAGCGGATGCGGGACAGGGGGCCGGGAGACCCAGTACTTC
TRBV4-1	TRBJ2-7	NA	TRBD2	15	CASSQVAGVSGRQYF	TGCGCCAGCAGCCAAGTAGCGGGAGTTTCAGGACGGCAGTACTTC
TRBV5-1	TRBJ1-6	NA	NA	14	CASSLRVSSSPLHF	TGCGCCAGCAGCTTGCGGGTCTCGAGTTCACCCCTCCACTTT
TRBV5-1	TRBJ2-7	NA	NA	14	CASTPEGGLQEQYF	TGCGCCAGCACCCCGGAAGGGGGACTACAGGAGCAGTACTTC
TRBV11-2	TRBJ1-3	NA	NA	17	CASSSYNRGRDGNTIYF	TGTGCCAGCAGCTCCTACAATCGCGGGAGGGATGGAAACACCATATATTTT
TRBV9	TRBJ1-1	NA	NA	13	CASSVEPGNKAFF	TGTGCCAGCAGCGTAGAGCCAGGGAATAAAGCTTTCTTT
TRBV29-1	TRBJ2-3	NA	TRBD2	17	CSVEEAIAGGPTDTQYF	TGCAGCGTTGAAGAGGCGATAGCGGGAGGGCCGACAGATACGCAGTATTTT
TRBV7-6	TRBJ1-3	NA	NA	13	CASSQYSGNTIYF	TGTGCCAGCAGCCAGTACTCTGGAAACACCATATATTTT
TRBV12-3/TRBV12-4	TRBJ1-2	NA	NA	13	CASSLGAGYGYTF	TGTGCCAGCAGTTTAGGGGCAGGGTATGGCTACACCTTC
TRBV7-6	TRBJ1-1	NA	TRBD1	16	CASSGQGAQIFTEAFF	TGTGCCAGCAGCGGACAGGGGGCGCAGATTTTTACTGAAGCTTTCTTT
TRBV19	TRBJ2-7	NA	NA	15	CASSLSWAPSYEQYF	TGTGCCAGTAGCTTATCATGGGCGCCAAGCTACGAGCAGTACTTC
TRBV24-1	TRBJ1-2	NA	TRBD1	16	CATSDSTAGGVEGYTF	TGTGCCACCAGTGATTCGACCGCAGGGGGCGTGGAGGGCTACACCTTC
TRBV11-2	TRBJ2-3	NA	NA	15	CASSYLGGSTDTQYF	TGTGCCAGCAGTTATCTAGGGGGAAGCACAGATACGCAGTATTTT
TRBV29-1	TRBJ2-1	NA	NA	13	CSSTDSSYNEQFF	TGCAGCTCAACTGACAGCTCCTACAATGAGCAGTTCTTC
TRBV10-3	TRBJ1-6	NA	TRBD1	18	CAISEVGGQGAYNSPLHF	TGTGCCATCAGTGAGGTGGGAGGACAGGGGGCGTATAATTCACCCCTCCACTTT
TRBV2	TRBJ1-6	NA	NA	14	CASSDWPPNSPLHF	TGTGCCAGCAGTGACTGGCCCCCTAATTCACCCCTCCACTTT
TRBV10-2	TRBJ1-4	NA	NA	13	CASRPQGQEKLFF	TGCGCCAGCAGGCCCCAGGGGCAAGAAAAACTGTTTTTT
TRBV21-1	TRBJ1-2	NA	NA	16	CASSKRKQCTNYGYTF	TGTGCCAGCAGCAAAAGGAAACAGTGTACTAACTATGGCTACACCTTC
TRBV11-2	TRBJ1-1	NA	NA	15	CASIPGFALGTEAFF	TGTGCCAGCATCCCAGGGTTTGCTTTAGGTACTGAAGCTTTCTTT
TRBV19	TRBJ2-3	NA	TRBD2	16	CASSRWMGGSTDTQYF	TGTGCCAGTTCGCGGTGGATGGGAGGGAGCACAGATACGCAGTATTTT
TRBV11-2	TRBJ2-3	NA	NA	15	CASSARRFSTDTQYF	TGTGCCAGCAGCGCCCGGAGATTTAGCACAGATACGCAGTATTTT
TRBV4-1	TRBJ1-1	NA	NA	15	CASSQEFIARTEAFF	TGCGCCAGCAGCCAAGAATTCATCGCGCGGACTGAAGCTTTCTTT
TRBV7-8	TRBJ1-2	once	TRBD1	13	CASSLQGNYGYTF	TGTGCCAGCAGCCTACAGGGGAACTATGGCTACACCTTC
TRBV27	TRBJ1-2	NA	TRBD1	12	CASSSGGDGYTF	TGTGCCAGCAGTTCAGGGGGCGACGGCTACACCTTC
TRBV18	TRBJ1-2	NA	NA	15	CASSLDQVPAYGYTF	TGTGCCAGCTCACTAGATCAGGTACCCGCCTATGGCTACACCTTC
TRBV27	TRBJ1-1	NA	TRBD1	13	CASRDRGHTEAFF	TGTGCCAGCAGGGACAGGGGCCACACTGAAGCTTTCTTT
TRBV2	TRBJ2-1	NA	TRBD1	15	CASSERDRGYNEQFF	TGTGCCAGCAGTGAACGGGACAGGGGTTACAATGAGCAGTTCTTC
TRBV2	TRBJ1-1	NA	NA	15	CASSEIQGPSTEAFF	TGTGCCAGCAGTGAAATACAGGGACCGAGCACTGAAGCTTTCTTT